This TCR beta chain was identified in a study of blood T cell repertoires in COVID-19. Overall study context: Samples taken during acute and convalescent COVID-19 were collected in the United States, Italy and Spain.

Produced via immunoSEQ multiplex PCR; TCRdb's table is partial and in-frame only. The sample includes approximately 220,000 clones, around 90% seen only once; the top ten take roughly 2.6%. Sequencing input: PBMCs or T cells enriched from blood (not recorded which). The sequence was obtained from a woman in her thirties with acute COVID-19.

CDR3 region: CASSDSAGSATEAFF. In nucleotides, the CDR3 is TGTGCCAGTAGTGACTCTGCAGGGTCCGCCACTGAAGCTTTCTTT. The chain combines TRBV19 with TRBJ1-1; D is possibly TRBD1 (5 bases). The length of the CDR3 is 15 residues. V was pared by 5 bases and J by 4 bases, with 17 bases between. Looked up from germline, CDR1 is LNHDA and CDR2 is SQIVND (reference sequence).